The source of this T cell receptor beta chain is a study of CD8 T cells in Susac syndrome. Trimming took 0 bases from V and 6 from J, leaving 6 bases between them. Germline values: CDR1 ENHRY, CDR2 SYGVKD. The length of the CDR3 is 13 residues. An input of about 0.45 to 1 ug of RNA was subjected to reverse transcription using random hexamers. TCRdb independently ran MiXCR on the immunoSEQ multiplex PCR reads; one entry per CDR3 protein. The sample lists 100,000 to 150,000 distinct CDR3 sequences, 90% to 95% occurring once. The V call is TRBV10-3, the J call TRBJ2-1; no reliable D call. Sequencing input: CD8+ T cells from PBMCs. This receptor was taken from a human donor with Susac syndrome. The CDR3 sequence is CAISESLTNEQFF. Here the CDR3 DNA reads TGTGCCATCAGTGAGTCTTTAACCAATGAGCAGTTCTTC.